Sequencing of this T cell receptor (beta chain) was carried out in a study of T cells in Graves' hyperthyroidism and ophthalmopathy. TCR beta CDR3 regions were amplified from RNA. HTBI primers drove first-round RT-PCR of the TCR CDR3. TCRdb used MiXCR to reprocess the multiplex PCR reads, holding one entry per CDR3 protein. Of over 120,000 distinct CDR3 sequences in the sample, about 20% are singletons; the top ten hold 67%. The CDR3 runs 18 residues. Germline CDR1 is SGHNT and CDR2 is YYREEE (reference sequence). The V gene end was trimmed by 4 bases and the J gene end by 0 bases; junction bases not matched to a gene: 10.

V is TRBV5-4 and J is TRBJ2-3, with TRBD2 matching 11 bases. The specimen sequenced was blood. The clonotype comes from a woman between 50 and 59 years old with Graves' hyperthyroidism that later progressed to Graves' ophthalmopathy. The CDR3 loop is CASSDTSGRKPSTDTQYF. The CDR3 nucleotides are TGTGCCAGCAGCGACACTAGCGGGAGAAAGCCTAGCACAGATACGCAGTATTTT. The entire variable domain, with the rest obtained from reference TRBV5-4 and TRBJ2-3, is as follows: ETGVTQSPTHLIKTRGQQVTLRCSSQSGHNTVSWYQQALGQGPQFIFQYYREEENGRGNFPPRFSGLQFPNYSSELNVNALELDDSALYLCASSDTSGRKPSTDTQYFGPGTRLTVL.